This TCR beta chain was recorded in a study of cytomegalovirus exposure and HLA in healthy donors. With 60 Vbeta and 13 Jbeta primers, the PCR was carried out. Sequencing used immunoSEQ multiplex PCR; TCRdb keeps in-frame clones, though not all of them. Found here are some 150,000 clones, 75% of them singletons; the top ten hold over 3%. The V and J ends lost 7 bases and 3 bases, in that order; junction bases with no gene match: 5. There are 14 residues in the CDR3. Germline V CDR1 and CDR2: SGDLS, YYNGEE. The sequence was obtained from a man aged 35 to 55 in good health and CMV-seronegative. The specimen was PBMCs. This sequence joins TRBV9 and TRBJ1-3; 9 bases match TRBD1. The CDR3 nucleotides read TGTGCCAGCGGCGGGACAGGGAGTGGAAACACCATATATTTT. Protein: CASGGTGSGNTIYF.